One T cell receptor (beta chain) is described in this entry. Its antigen specificity is not known. No quality values exist for individual bases; no much larger clone is one base distant. The data originate from a study of blood T cell repertoires in COVID-19 (TCRdb year 2020). Regarding the research as a whole: Collaborator samples came from the United States, Italy and Spain and covered acute and convalescent phases of COVID-19. The repertoires were released in a freely available public database meant as a resource for research on the immune response to SARS-CoV-2. Subjects who had been exposed to COVID-19, were actively infected with it, or had recovered from it provided the deeply sampled blood TCRbeta repertoires that made up the dataset. Samples were obtained from the ongoing ImmuneRACE study (first 160 participants) and from 1,254 subjects provided by 6 global collaborators. Where HLA class I and class II types were available, the types were taken from metadata supplied by the sample provider, not from assay-based typing. The prospective study material was composed of cDNA or gDNA derived from T cells, B-cell-depleted T cells, or PBMCs. The sample metadata nearly always contained a de-identified subject ID, COVID-19 status, age in years and sex. Overall study outcomes, separate from this receptor: Clinical and demographic metadata were provided uncurated, with the amount varying by source and participant.

At one collaborating source in Seattle, patients were enrolled during active infection and were followed longitudinally through the course of disease. Collaborating institutions collected whole blood in K2EDTA tubes following their own protocols. Collaborator samples were shipped for TCRbeta analysis as frozen whole blood, isolated PBMCs, or DNA extracted from either sample type. TCRbeta CDR3 regions were amplified from genomic DNA by means of the immunoSEQ Assay, a bias-controlled multiplex PCR. The authors' pipeline ran thus. The number of nucleated cells in each sample was estimated by amplification of reference gene primers within the assay. To quantify the absolute abundance of each unique TCRbeta CDR3 rearrangement, sequence reads were collapsed and filtered. For each sample, productive Simpson clonality was calculated by taking the square root of Simpson's diversity index across productive rearrangements. In TCRdb, the immuneACCESS table is reduced to in-frame sequences with V and J assigned. These tables do not hold every clone; where another copy was compared, an unresolved V gene accounts for under half, and the others remain unexplained. Clone size and the V and J calls come from that table; the DNA yielded D and trimming. The sample profile shows about 170,000 clones; 92% of them were found once. Approximately 4.9% of the sample is in the top ten clones.

Reading from cysteine to phenylalanine, the CDR3 counts 16 amino acids. Left in the record is the CDR3 DNA by itself, 48 bases read in frame from the first base. Between the V and J ends, shortened by 4 bases and 4 bases respectively, the junction contains 19 bases. In the germline V gene, CDR1 corresponds to SGHTA and CDR2 to FQGNSA. The source material was peripheral blood. The sequence was collected from a man aged 30-40 years with COVID-19, enrolled during active disease. The rearranged chain carries TRBV7-2 and TRBJ1-2, and TRBD1 may be the D gene, going by 6 matching bases. The CDR3 here reads CASSSQSISGVYGYTF. The DNA is as follows: TGTGCCAGCAGCTCCCAATCAATCTCAGGGGTCTATGGCTACACCTTC.